This T cell receptor (beta chain) was sequenced for a study of blood T cell repertoires in COVID-19. Study as a whole: Sites across the United States, Italy and Spain contributed samples from acute and convalescent COVID-19. PBMCs, B-cell-depleted T cells, or T cells provided the cDNA or gDNA that made up the material.

Germline CDR1 is LNHDA and CDR2 is SQIVND (reference sequence). The CDR3 sequence is 13 residues long. V lost 10 bases and J lost 0; bases outside the gene matches: 5. As handled by the study authors: The authors estimated nucleated cell counts from reference gene primer amplification. The method was immunoSEQ multiplex PCR; TCRdb's version includes in-frame clones alone and lacks a portion of them. Clone size and the V and J calls come from that table; the DNA yielded D and trimming. The table lists approximately 97,000 clones, 90% of them singletons. The clonotype originates from a man in his 60s with acute or convalescent COVID-19. V is TRBV19 and J is TRBJ1-1, with 7 bases matching TRBD1. The sample consisted of peripheral blood. CDR3 in DNA: TGTGCCACTGGACAGGAACTGAACACTGAAGCTTTCTTT. Encoded protein: CATGQELNTEAFF.